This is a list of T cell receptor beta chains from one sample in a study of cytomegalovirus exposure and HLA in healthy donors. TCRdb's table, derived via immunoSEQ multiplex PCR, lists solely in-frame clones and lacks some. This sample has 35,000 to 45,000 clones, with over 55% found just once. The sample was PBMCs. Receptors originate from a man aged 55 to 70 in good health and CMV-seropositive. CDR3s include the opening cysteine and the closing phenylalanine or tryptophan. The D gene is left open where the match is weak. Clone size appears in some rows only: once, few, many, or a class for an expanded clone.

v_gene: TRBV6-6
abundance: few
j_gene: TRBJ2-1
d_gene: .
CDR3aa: CASRPQRPANEQFF
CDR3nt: TGTGCCAGCAGGCCCCAGCGGCCTGCCAATGAGCAGTTCTTC

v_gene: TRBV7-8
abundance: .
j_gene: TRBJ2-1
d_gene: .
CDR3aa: CASSLYSGTDNEQFF
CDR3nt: TGTGCCAGCAGCTTATATAGCGGTACCGACAATGAGCAGTTCTTC

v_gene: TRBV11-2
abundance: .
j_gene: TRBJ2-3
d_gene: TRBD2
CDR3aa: CASSRLAGGPSDTQYF
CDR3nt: TGTGCCAGCAGCCGACTAGCGGGAGGGCCCTCAGATACGCAGTATTTT

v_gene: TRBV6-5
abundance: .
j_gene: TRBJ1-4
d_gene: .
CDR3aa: CASSLTAQGGKLFF
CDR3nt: TGTGCCAGCAGCCTAACGGCGCAGGGAGGAAAACTGTTTTTT

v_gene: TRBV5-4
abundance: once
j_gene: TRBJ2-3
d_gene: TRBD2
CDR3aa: CASRLLAASTDTQYF
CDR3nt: TGTGCCAGCAGACTACTAGCGGCTAGCACAGATACGCAGTATTTT

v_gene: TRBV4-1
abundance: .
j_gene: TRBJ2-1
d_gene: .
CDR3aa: CASSQGLSAEQFF
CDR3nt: TGCGCCAGCAGCCAAGGACTTTCGGCCGAGCAGTTCTTC

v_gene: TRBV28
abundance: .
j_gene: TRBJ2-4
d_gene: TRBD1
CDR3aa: CASSFRTGKNIQYF
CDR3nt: TGTGCCAGCAGTTTCAGGACAGGCAAAAACATTCAGTACTTC

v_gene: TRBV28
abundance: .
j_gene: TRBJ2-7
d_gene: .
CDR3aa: CASKTRDPSSYEQYF
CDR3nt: TGTGCCAGCAAAACCCGGGATCCGAGCTCCTACGAGCAGTACTTC

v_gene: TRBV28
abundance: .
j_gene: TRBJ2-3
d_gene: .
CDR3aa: CASSSLVAIDTQYF
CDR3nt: TGTGCCAGCAGCTCCCTCGTGGCCATAGATACGCAGTATTTT

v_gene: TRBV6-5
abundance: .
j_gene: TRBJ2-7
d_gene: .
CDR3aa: CASSPGRLGTYEQYF
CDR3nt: TGTGCCAGCAGTCCCGGGAGACTTGGCACTTACGAGCAGTACTTC

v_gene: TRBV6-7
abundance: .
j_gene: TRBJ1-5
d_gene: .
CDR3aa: CASSYSGVIQGVSNQPQHF
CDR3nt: TGTGCCAGCAGTTACTCTGGCGTTATTCAAGGGGTTAGCAATCAGCCCCAGCATTTT

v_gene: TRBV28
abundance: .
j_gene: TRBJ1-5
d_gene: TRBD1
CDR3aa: CASRGPGTGFQPQHF
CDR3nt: TGTGCCAGCAGGGGTCCCGGGACAGGGTTCCAGCCCCAGCATTTT

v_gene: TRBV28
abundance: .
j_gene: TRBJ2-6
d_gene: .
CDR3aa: CASSSGSLKSGANVLTF
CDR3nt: TGTGCCAGCAGTTCGGGGTCTTTGAAATCTGGGGCCAACGTCCTGACTTTC

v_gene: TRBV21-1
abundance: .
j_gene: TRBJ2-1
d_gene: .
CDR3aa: CASSNVRFSGTPYNEQFF
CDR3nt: TGTGCCAGCAGCAACGTCCGTTTTAGCGGTACGCCTTACAATGAGCAGTTCTTC

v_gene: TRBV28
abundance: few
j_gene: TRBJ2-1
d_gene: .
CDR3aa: CASSIGQFSDEQFF
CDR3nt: TGTGCCAGCAGTATAGGACAGTTCTCCGATGAGCAGTTCTTC

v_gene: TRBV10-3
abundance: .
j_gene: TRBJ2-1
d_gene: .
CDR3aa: CATSLATAPWYNEQFF
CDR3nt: TGTGCCACCTCCCTAGCGACCGCCCCATGGTACAATGAGCAGTTCTTC

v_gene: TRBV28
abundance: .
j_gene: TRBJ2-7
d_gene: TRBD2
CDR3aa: CASSNGAGAGEQYF
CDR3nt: TGTGCCAGCAGTAATGGTGCGGGAGCAGGCGAGCAGTACTTC

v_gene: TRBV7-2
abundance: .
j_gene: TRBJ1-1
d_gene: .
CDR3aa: CASSLKRVGTEAFF
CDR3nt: TGTGCCAGCAGCTTAAAGAGGGTGGGCACTGAAGCTTTCTTT

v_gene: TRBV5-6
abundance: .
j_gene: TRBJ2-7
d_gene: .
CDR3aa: CASSLVGHYEQYF
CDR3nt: TGTGCCAGCAGCTTGGTGGGCCACTACGAGCAGTACTTC

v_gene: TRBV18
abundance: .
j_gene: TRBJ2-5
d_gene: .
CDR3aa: CASSPPSGETQYF
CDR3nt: TGTGCCAGCTCACCACCCTCCGGGGAGACCCAGTACTTC

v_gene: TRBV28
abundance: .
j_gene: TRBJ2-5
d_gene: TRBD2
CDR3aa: CASGFSGSGETQYF
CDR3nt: TGTGCCAGCGGGTTTAGCGGGAGCGGGGAGACCCAGTACTTC

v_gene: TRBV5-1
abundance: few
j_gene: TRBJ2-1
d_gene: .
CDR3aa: CASSLWEADNNEQFF
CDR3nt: TGCGCCAGCAGCTTGTGGGAGGCCGACAACAATGAGCAGTTCTTC

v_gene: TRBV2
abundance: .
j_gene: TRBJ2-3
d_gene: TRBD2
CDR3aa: CASSDGGTSGRDTQYF
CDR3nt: TGTGCCAGCAGTGACGGGGGGACTAGCGGGAGGGATACGCAGTATTTT

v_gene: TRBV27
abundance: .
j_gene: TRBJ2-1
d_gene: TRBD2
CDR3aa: CASSLRGTSGRASRNEQFF
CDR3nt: TGTGCCAGCAGTCTCCGTGGGACTAGCGGGAGGGCCTCCCGAAATGAGCAGTTCTTC

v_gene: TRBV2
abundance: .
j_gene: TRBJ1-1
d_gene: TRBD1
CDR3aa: CASRGQAHTEAFF
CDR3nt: TGTGCCAGCAGAGGACAGGCCCACACTGAAGCTTTCTTT

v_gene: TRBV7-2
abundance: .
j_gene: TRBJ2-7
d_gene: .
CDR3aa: CASTPGYEQYF
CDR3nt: TGTGCCAGCACCCCCGGGTACGAGCAGTACTTC

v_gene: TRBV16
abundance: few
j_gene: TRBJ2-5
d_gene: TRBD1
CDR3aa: CASSQTGETQYF
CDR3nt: TGTGCCAGCAGCCAGACAGGGGAGACCCAGTACTTC

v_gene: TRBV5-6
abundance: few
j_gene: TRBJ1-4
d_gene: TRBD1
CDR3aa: CASRKTGEDEKLFF
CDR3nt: TGTGCCAGCAGGAAGACAGGGGAGGATGAAAAACTGTTTTTT

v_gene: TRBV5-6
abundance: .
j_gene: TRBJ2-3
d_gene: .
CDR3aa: CASSRTSTDTQYF
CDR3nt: TGTGCCAGCAGCCGCACTAGCACAGATACGCAGTATTTT

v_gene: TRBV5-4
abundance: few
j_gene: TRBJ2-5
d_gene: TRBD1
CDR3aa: CASSHLTGGAGGETQYF
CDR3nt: TGTGCCAGCAGCCATCTGACAGGGGGCGCTGGGGGAGAGACCCAGTACTTC

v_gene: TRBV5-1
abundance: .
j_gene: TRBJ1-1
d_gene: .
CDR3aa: CASSQRAGDTEAFF
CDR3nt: TGCGCCAGCTCCCAGAGGGCAGGGGACACTGAAGCTTTCTTT

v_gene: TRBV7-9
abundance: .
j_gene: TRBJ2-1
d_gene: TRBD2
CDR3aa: CASSLNRLARNEQFF
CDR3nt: TGTGCCAGCAGCTTAAACCGACTAGCTCGGAATGAGCAGTTCTTC

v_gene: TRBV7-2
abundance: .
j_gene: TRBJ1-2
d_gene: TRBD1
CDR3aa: CASSSNLGGNYGYTF
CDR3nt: TGTGCCAGCAGCTCCAACCTAGGGGGCAACTATGGCTACACCTTC

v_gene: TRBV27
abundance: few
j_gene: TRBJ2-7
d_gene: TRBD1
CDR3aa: CASSLDGTGGFEQYF
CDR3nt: TGTGCCAGCAGTTTAGACGGGACAGGGGGTTTCGAGCAGTACTTC

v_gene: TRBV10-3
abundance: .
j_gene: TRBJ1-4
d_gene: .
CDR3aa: CAISVGGGTANEKLFF
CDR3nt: TGTGCCATCAGTGTTGGGGGGGGGACGGCTAATGAAAAACTGTTTTTT

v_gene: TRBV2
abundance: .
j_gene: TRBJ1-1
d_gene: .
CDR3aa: CASALQGWDTEAFF
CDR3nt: TGTGCCAGCGCCTTACAGGGTTGGGACACTGAAGCTTTCTTT

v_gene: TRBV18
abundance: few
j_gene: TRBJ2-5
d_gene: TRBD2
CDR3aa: CASSPRLAGVETQYF
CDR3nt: TGTGCCAGCTCACCCCGACTAGCGGGAGTGGAGACCCAGTACTTC

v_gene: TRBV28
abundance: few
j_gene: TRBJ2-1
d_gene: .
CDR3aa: CASRSPVGREQFF
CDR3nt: TGTGCCAGCCGATCCCCCGTGGGCAGGGAGCAGTTCTTC

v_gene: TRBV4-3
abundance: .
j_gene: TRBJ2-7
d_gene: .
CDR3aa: CASSQERSYEQYF
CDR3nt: TGCGCCAGCAGCCAAGAGCGGTCCTACGAGCAGTACTTC

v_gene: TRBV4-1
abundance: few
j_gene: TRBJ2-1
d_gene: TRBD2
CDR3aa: CASSAPSGGGSYNEQFF
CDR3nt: TGCGCCAGCAGCGCTCCTAGCGGGGGTGGCTCCTACAATGAGCAGTTCTTC

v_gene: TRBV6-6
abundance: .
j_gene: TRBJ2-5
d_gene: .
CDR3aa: CASSLGLVGTQYF
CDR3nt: TGTGCCAGCAGTCTCGGGTTGGTCGGGACCCAGTACTTC

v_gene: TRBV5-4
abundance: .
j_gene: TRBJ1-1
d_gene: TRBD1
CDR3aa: CASSFLTGGLNTEAFF
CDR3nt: TGTGCCAGCAGCTTCTTAACAGGGGGGTTGAACACTGAAGCTTTCTTT

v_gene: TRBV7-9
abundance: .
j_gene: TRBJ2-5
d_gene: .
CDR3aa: CASNTGYETQYF
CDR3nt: TGTGCCAGCAACACAGGGTACGAGACCCAGTACTTC